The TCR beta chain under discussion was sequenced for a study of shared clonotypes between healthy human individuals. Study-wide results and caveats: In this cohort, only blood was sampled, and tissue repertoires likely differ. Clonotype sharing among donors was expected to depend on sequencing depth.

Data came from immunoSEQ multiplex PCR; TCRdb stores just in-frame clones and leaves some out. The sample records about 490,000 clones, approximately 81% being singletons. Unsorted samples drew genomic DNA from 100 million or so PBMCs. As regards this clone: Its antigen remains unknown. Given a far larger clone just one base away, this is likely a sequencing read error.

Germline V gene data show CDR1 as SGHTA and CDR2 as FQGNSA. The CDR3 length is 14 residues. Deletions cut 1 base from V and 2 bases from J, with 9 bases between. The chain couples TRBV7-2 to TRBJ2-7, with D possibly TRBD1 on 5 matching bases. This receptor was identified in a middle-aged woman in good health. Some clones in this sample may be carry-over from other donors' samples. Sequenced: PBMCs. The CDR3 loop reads CASSLVSGTYEQYF. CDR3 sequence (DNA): TGTGCCAGCAGCTTAGTGTCAGGGACCTACGAGCAGTACTTC.